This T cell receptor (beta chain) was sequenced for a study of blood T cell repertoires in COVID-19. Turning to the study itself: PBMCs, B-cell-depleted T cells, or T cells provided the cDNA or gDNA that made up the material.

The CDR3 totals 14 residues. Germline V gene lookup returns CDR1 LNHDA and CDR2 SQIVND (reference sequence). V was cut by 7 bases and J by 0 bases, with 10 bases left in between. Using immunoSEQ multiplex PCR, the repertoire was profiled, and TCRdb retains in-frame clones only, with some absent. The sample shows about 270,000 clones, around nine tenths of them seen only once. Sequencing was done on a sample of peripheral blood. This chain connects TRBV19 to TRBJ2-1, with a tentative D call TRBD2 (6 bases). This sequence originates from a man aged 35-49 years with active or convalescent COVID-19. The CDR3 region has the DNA TGTGCCAGTACGGCGGGGCGCTCCTACAATGAGCAGTTCTTC. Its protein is CASTAGRSYNEQFF.